The 25 T cell receptor beta chains in this list originate from one sample, sequenced in a study of cytomegalovirus exposure and HLA in healthy donors. In the PCR, 60 Vbeta and 13 Jbeta primers were used. The repertoire was sequenced with immunoSEQ multiplex PCR; TCRdb's copy has only in-frame clones and lacks some. Among fewer than 200,000 clones, 70% to 80% were seen once, and the ten largest hold roughly 3.7%. Material for sequencing was PBMCs. The receptors here all came from a man aged 25-40 years in good health and CMV-seropositive.

The J gene is TRBJ2-7, the V gene TRBV7-2; 7 bases match TRBD2. CDR3 length: 14 residues. V gave up 1 base and J gave up 3 bases; unmatched junction bases: 3. The V gene's germline CDR1 is SGHTA and CDR2 FQGNSA. The CDR3 region is CASSLEPGGYEQYF. The CDR3 bases are TGTGCCAGCAGCTTAGAACCGGGGGGCTACGAGCAGTACTTC.

V is TRBV5-1 and J is TRBJ1-2, with D perhaps matching TRBD1 (5 bases). Germline CDR1 SGHRS, CDR2 YFSETQ. V lost 1 base, J lost 0 bases, and 7 bases lay in between. The CDR3 loop spans 14 amino acids. CDR3 nucleotide sequence: TGCGCCAGCAGCTTGAGGGGAACTAACTATGGCTACACCTTC. Translation: CASSLRGTNYGYTF.

The chain couples TRBV7-8 to TRBJ2-3; D is undetermined. CDR3 length: 13 amino acids. Trimming stripped 2 bases from V and 0 bases from J, with 3 bases between. Germline V gives CDR1 SGHVS, CDR2 FQNEAQ. CDR3 DNA sequence: TGTGCCAGCAGCTTACAGAGCACAGATACGCAGTATTTT. Its protein is CASSLQSTDTQYF.

The chain joins TRBV2 to TRBJ1-1; weak D call: TRBD1 (5 bases). Trimming pared 6 bases from V and 4 bases from J, leaving 21 bases between. The CDR3 extends over 16 amino acids. In germline, CDR1 is SNHLY, CDR2 FYNNEI. The chain's CDR3 is CASRPSGPVKGTEAFF. CDR3 nucleotides: TGTGCCAGCAGACCCTCAGGGCCCGTTAAGGGCACTGAAGCTTTCTTT. Together with reference TRBV2 and TRBJ1-1, the CDR3 gives the full variable domain: EPEVTQTPSHQVTQMGQEVILRCVPISNHLYFYWYRQILGQKVEFLVSFYNNEISEKSEIFDDQFSVERPDGSNFTLKIRSTKLEDSAMYFCASRPSGPVKGTEAFFGQGTRLTVV.

This clone appeared once. V gene TRBV18 combines with J gene TRBJ2-1; 8 bases fit TRBD2. Germline trimming cut 2 bases from V and 7 bases from J; bases unmatched to any gene: 7. This CDR3 has 15 residues. Germline assignment: CDR1 KGHSH and CDR2 LQKENI. The CDR3 nucleotides are TGTGCCAGCTCACCAGATACCCCGGGGGGGAATGAGCAGTTCTTC. Translating gives CASSPDTPGGNEQFF.

This clone was detected a few times. The chain links TRBV2 to TRBJ2-3; unclear D gene. Germline assignment: CDR1 SNHLY and CDR2 FYNNEI. The length of the CDR3 is 12 residues. Between the trimmed V and J ends, which lost 2 bases and 5 bases, there was a span of 5 bases. The CDR3: CASSEREDTQYF. The CDR3 nucleotides read TGTGCCAGCAGTGAAAGAGAAGATACGCAGTATTTT.

The chain combines TRBV7-9 with TRBJ2-7; 7 bases agree with TRBD2. The CDR3 totals 12 residues. CDR1 and CDR2 (germline): SEHNR, FQNEAQ (reference sequence). V trimming: 11 bases; J trimming: 0 bases; junction bases outside the gene matches: 4. This CDR3 reads CAAGTNSYEQYF. The CDR3, as DNA: TGTGCCGCCGGGACTAACTCCTACGAGCAGTACTTC. Filled out from reference TRBV7-9 and TRBJ2-7, the complete variable domain reads DTGVSQNPRHKITKRGQNVTFRCDPISEHNRLYWYRQTLGQGPEFLTYFQNEAQLEKSRLLSDRFSAERPKGSFSTLEIQRTEQGDSAMYLCAAGTNSYEQYFGPGTRLTVT.

This clone appeared a few times. This chain connects TRBV4-3 to TRBJ2-7; 7 bases are a match to TRBD1. Per germline, CDR1 LGHNA and CDR2 YSLEER. The CDR3 extends over 14 amino acids. Trimming at V came to 2 bases and at J to 3 bases, leaving 4 bases not matched to a gene. CDR3 in amino acids: CASSQQTGIYEQYF. For the CDR3, the DNA is TGCGCCAGCAGCCAACAGACAGGGATCTACGAGCAGTACTTC.

The chain is built from TRBV10-2 and TRBJ1-1; 7 bases map to TRBD1. Germline CDR1 reads WSHSY; CDR2 reads SAAADI. With V trimmed by 4 bases and J by 5 bases, 4 bases remained unmatched. This CDR3 spans 13 amino acids. CDR3: CASSGQGTTEAFF. The CDR3 coding sequence is TGCGCCAGCAGTGGACAGGGAACGACTGAAGCTTTCTTT.

This chain links TRBV4-2 with TRBJ2-1; 9 bases map to TRBD1. This CDR3 contains 14 residues. Per germline, CDR1 LGHNA and CDR2 YNFKEQ. V shed 1 base and J 8 bases; nucleotides not matched to a gene: 3. CDR3 bases: TGTGCCAGCAGCCAAGGGGGACAGGGCTATGAGCAGTTCTTC. Protein: CASSQGGQGYEQFF.

The rearrangement joins TRBV18 to TRBJ2-2; TRBD2 agrees at 8 bases. CDR3 length equals 16 residues. Germline V lookup: CDR1 KGHSH, CDR2 LQKENI. V lost 5 bases to trimming and J lost 3 bases; unmatched junction nucleotides: 8. CDR3 in amino acids: CASSDSGGPDTGELFF. In DNA form, the CDR3 reads TGTGCCAGCTCAGATTCGGGGGGGCCTGACACCGGGGAGCTGTTTTTT.

V gene TRBV10-3 combines with J gene TRBJ2-7, with D perhaps matching TRBD1 (5 bases). V was cut by 2 bases and J by 3 bases, with 14 bases left in between. CDR1 is ENHRY and CDR2 is SYGVKD in the germline V gene. This CDR3 has 15 residues. CDR3 coding DNA: TGTGCCATCAGTGAGATAGGGCAGGGCGGCTACGAGCAGTACTTC. Amino acid sequence: CAISEIGQGGYEQYF.

The V gene is TRBV7-8, the J gene TRBJ1-2; D might be TRBD1 (5 bases). V was shortened by 4 bases and J by 0 bases, with 12 bases between the two germline ends. This CDR3 region has 15 residues. Per germline, CDR1 SGHVS and CDR2 FQNEAQ. As DNA, the CDR3 is TGTGCCAGCAGCTCCCGCGACAGAACTAACTATGGCTACACCTTC. Protein sequence: CASSSRDRTNYGYTF. The full variable domain, with the rest looked up from reference TRBV7-8 and TRBJ1-2, is GAGVSQSPRYKVAKRGQDVALRCDPISGHVSLFWYQQALGQGPEFLTYFQNEAQLDKSGLPSDRFFAERPEGSVSTLKIQRTQQEDSAVYLCASSSRDRTNYGYTFGSGTRLTVV.

The rearrangement links TRBV6-5 to TRBJ1-1; TRBD1 aligns across 8 bases. The CDR3 contains 15 residues. The trim removed 0 bases at V and 11 bases at J, leaving 11 bases unmatched. Germline assignment: CDR1 MNHEY and CDR2 SVGAGI. The DNA for the CDR3 is TGTGCCAGCAGTTACTCGCTCGGACAGGGTAGGAAGGCTTTCTTT. It codes for CASSYSLGQGRKAFF.

The chain links TRBV6-4 to TRBJ2-1; 7 bases agree with TRBD2. This CDR3 is 11 amino acids long. V trimming: 5 bases; J trimming: 9 bases; junction bases outside the gene matches: 1. Per germline, CDR1 MRHNA and CDR2 SNTAGT. The CDR3 loop is CASSTGGEQFF. CDR3 coding DNA: TGTGCCAGCAGTACGGGGGGTGAGCAGTTCTTC.

This clone is a singleton in its sample. The chain has TRBV5-8 and TRBJ2-2; D call uncertain. The germline CDR1 and CDR2 sequences are SGHTS and YDEGEE. V gave up 0 bases and J gave up 7 bases, with 7 bases separating them. The CDR3 sequence is 13 residues long. Written as DNA, the CDR3 is TGTGCCAGCAGCTTGGCGTTTATCGGGGAGCTGTTTTTT. Protein: CASSLAFIGELFF.

The J gene is TRBJ2-3, the V gene TRBV5-1; TRBD1 might be the D (5 bases). From germline, CDR1 is SGHRS and CDR2 YFSETQ. There are 16 residues in the CDR3. With 3 bases removed from V and 1 base from J, the gap between germline ends came to 15 bases. DNA of the CDR3: TGCGCCAGCAGCTCTGGGGCCTCACAGGGCACAGATACGCAGTATTTT. It specifies CASSSGASQGTDTQYF.

The rearrangement links TRBV30 to TRBJ2-4, with 9 bases that match TRBD1. In germline, CDR1 is GTSNPN, CDR2 SVGIG (reference sequence). The CDR3 loop spans 15 amino acids. Unmatched junction bases numbered 5, after V lost 3 bases and J lost 2 bases. The CDR3 sequence is CAWRGTGRPKNIQYF. CDR3 sequence (DNA): TGTGCCTGGAGAGGGACAGGGAGGCCCAAAAACATTCAGTACTTC. The full variable domain, rest sourced from reference TRBV30 and TRBJ2-4, is SQTIHQWPATLVQPVGSPLSLECTVEGTSNPNLYWYRQAAGRGLQLLFYSVGIGQISSEVPQNLSASRPQDRQFILSSKKLLLSDSGFYLCAWRGTGRPKNIQYFGAGTRLSVL.

The gene calls are TRBV5-1 and TRBJ2-7; the D gene is possibly TRBD1 (5 bases). Trimming pared 7 bases from V and 3 bases from J, leaving 17 bases between. The CDR3 sequence is 14 residues long. The germline V gene encodes CDR1 SGHRS and CDR2 YFSETQ. CDR3 amino acids: CASSTGGHLYEQYF. CDR3 bases: TGCGCCAGCTCCACCGGTGGACACCTCTACGAGCAGTACTTC.

The rearrangement joins TRBV27 to TRBJ2-7, with a possible D match to TRBD1 (6 bases). This CDR3 region has 14 residues. Germline V gene data show CDR1 as MNHEY and CDR2 as SMNVEV (reference sequence). V lost 2 bases and J 2 bases, leaving 10 bases between the germline ends. In DNA, the CDR3 is TGTGCCAGCAGTTTAAGGGGGTGGACCTACGAGCAGTACTTC. It codes for CASSLRGWTYEQYF.

This clone was counted once. V is TRBV27 and J is TRBJ2-2; 14 bases map to TRBD2. The CDR3 covers 19 residues. CDR1 and CDR2 from the germline V gene are MNHEY and SMNVEV (reference sequence). V lost 5 bases, J lost 6 bases, and 14 bases stayed unmatched. CDR3 DNA sequence: TGTGCCAGCAGTATCAAGACCGTGCGACTAGCGGGGGGGGCCGGGGAGCTGTTTTTT. It specifies CASSIKTVRLAGGAGELFF.

A remark on this clone: One junction end does not reproduce the germline sequence, and a read error may be involved. The rearrangement uses TRBV4-1 and TRBJ1-4; D remains unclear. CDR1 is MGHRA, CDR2 YSYEKL, per germline. The CDR3 is made up of 16 amino acids. CDR3 region: CASSPTRPVTKEKLFF. The CDR3 nucleotides read TGCGCCAGCAGCCCCACCCGACCGGTGACTAAGGAAAAACTGTTTTTT.

The chain uses TRBV27 and TRBJ2-5; the match to TRBD2 covers 9 bases. CDR1 MNHEY and CDR2 SMNVEV come from the germline V gene (reference sequence). The CDR3 has 15 amino acids. The junction had 10 bases not matched to a gene; V was cut back by 6 bases and J by 5 bases. DNA for the CDR3: TGTGCCAGCAGGAAAAGCGGGGGGCCGGCGGAGACCCAGTACTTC. The encoded protein is CASRKSGGPAETQYF.

The rearrangement uses TRBV27 and TRBJ2-7; D gene ambiguous. This CDR3 region has 13 residues. V lost 3 bases and J lost 4, with 10 bases in between. From germline, CDR1 is MNHEY and CDR2 SMNVEV (reference sequence). Written as DNA, the CDR3 is TGTGCCAGCAGTTTTAGTTCGGTTTACGAGCAGTACTTC. Protein sequence: CASSFSSVYEQYF.

This clone was counted only a few times. This chain joins TRBV19 and TRBJ2-2; D not resolved. Germline V CDR1 and CDR2: LNHDA, SQIVND (reference sequence). Deletions cut 5 bases from V and 1 base from J, with 8 bases between. The CDR3 length is 14 residues. The CDR3 is CASSETRNTGELFF. The CDR3, as DNA: TGTGCCAGTAGTGAGACAAGGAACACCGGGGAGCTGTTTTTT. Full variable domain (rest looked up from reference TRBV19 and TRBJ2-2): DGGITQSPKYLFRKEGQNVTLSCEQNLNHDAMYWYRQDPGQGLRLIYYSQIVNDFQKGDIAEGYSVSREKKESFPLTVTSAQKNPTAFYLCASSETRNTGELFFGEGSRLTVL.